The clone carrying this T cell receptor beta chain has just one count. V lost 0 bases to trimming and J lost 7 bases, with 15 bases between them. The CDR3 is made up of 16 amino acids. Germline V gives CDR1 MNHEY, CDR2 SVGAGI. This record belongs to a study of shared clonotypes between healthy human individuals. Data came from immunoSEQ multiplex PCR; TCRdb stores just in-frame clones and leaves some out. This table holds around 2.1 million clones, almost 96% found once. J is TRBJ2-2 and V is TRBV6-5; perhaps TRBD1 as D (6 bases). This clonotype was obtained from a man aged 18 to 30 in good health. The sample comprised naive CD4+ T cells sorted from blood. Subset defined: CD45RA+ positively selected. CDR3: CASSYSRGAQSGELFF. CDR3 nucleotide sequence: TGTGCCAGCAGTTACTCCAGGGGAGCTCAAAGCGGGGAGCTGTTTTTT.